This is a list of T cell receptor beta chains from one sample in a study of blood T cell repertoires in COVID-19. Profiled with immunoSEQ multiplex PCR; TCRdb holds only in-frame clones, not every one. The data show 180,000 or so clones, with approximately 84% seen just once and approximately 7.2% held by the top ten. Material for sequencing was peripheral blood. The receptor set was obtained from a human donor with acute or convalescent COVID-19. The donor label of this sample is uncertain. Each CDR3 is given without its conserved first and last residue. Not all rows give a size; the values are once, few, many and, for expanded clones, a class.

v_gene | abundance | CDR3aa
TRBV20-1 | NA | SASARGYT
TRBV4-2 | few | ASGFNEGDIQY
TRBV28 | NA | ASRLQGTNEKLF
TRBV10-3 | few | AISPGQGYGF
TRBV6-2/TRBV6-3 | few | ASSYLHGGYEQY
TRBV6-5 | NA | ASSYSSGTQY
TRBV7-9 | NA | ASSRGQGETGNTIY
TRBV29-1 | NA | SVVAAGLSYEQY
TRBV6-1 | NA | ASSEVTTGGTYNSPLH
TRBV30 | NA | AWSERRTEAF
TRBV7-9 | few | ASSPGTGSSPLH
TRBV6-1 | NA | ASSEDRRTTDTQY
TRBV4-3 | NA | ASSLGAVGRNEQF
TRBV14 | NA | ASSHEKMKSTDTQY